Below, 2 T cell receptor beta chains from the same sample are listed, as sequenced in a study of Graves' ophthalmopathy and Graves' hyperthyroidism. Using RNA transcripts, the TCR beta CDR3 regions were amplified. After a first-round RT-PCR with HTBI primers, a second-round multiplex PCR was run. TCRdb recomputed calls from the multiplex PCR reads with MiXCR, one row per CDR3 protein. The sample carries approximately 700,000 distinct CDR3 sequences, 35% to 50% recorded once. The sequenced material came from peripheral blood. These receptors were collected from an adult man with Graves' ophthalmopathy.

This chain uses TRBV20-1 with TRBJ2-7; 7 positions match TRBD2. Germline-derived CDR1 and CDR2 are DFQATT and SNEGSKA (reference sequence). The ends lost 1 base at V and 4 bases at J; junction bases unmatched: 7. The CDR3 covers 14 residues. The CDR3 loop reads CSARACGRRYEQYF. The CDR3 DNA sequence: TGCAGTGCTAGAGCCTGCGGGAGAAGGTACGAGCAGTACTTC.

This chain uses TRBV2 with TRBJ2-7, with TRBD2 matching 8 bases. The V segment lost 8 bases and the J segment 0 bases; nucleotides outside the gene matches: 9. The CDR3 length is 15 residues. Germline assignment: CDR1 SNHLY and CDR2 FYNNEI. The CDR3 here is CASPKGSGTSYEQYF. CDR3 in DNA: TGTGCCAGCCCCAAGGGTAGCGGGACCTCCTACGAGCAGTACTTC.